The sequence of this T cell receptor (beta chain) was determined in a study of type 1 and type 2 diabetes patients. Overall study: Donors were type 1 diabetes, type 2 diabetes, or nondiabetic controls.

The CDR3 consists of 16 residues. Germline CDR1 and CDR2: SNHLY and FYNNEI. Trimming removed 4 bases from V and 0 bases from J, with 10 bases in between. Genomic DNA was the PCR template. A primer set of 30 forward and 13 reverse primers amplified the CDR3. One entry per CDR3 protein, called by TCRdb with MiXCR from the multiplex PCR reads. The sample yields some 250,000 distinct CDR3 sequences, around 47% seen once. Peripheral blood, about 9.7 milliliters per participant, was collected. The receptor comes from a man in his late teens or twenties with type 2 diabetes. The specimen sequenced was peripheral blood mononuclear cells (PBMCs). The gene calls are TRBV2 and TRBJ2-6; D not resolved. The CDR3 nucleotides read TGTGCCAGCAGTGCAGGTTCGCGCTCTGGGGCCAACGTCCTGACTTTC. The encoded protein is CASSAGSRSGANVLTF.